This TCR beta chain was profiled in a study of cytomegalovirus exposure and HLA in healthy donors. Profiled with immunoSEQ multiplex PCR; TCRdb holds only in-frame clones, not every one. The table records about 130,000 clones, about 88% of them present only once. Germline values: CDR1 SGHRS, CDR2 YFSETQ. With 4 bases clipped from V and 5 bases from J, the junction kept 5 bases outside the gene matches. The CDR3 has 15 amino acids. Sequences were obtained from PBMCs. The rearrangement links TRBV5-1 to TRBJ2-3; 12 nucleotides align to TRBD2. This sequence was found in a woman younger than 35 in good health and CMV-seronegative. The CDR3 DNA is TGCGCCAGCAGCCCCCTAGCGGGGGGGCAAGATACGCAGTATTTT. Its protein is CASSPLAGGQDTQYF.